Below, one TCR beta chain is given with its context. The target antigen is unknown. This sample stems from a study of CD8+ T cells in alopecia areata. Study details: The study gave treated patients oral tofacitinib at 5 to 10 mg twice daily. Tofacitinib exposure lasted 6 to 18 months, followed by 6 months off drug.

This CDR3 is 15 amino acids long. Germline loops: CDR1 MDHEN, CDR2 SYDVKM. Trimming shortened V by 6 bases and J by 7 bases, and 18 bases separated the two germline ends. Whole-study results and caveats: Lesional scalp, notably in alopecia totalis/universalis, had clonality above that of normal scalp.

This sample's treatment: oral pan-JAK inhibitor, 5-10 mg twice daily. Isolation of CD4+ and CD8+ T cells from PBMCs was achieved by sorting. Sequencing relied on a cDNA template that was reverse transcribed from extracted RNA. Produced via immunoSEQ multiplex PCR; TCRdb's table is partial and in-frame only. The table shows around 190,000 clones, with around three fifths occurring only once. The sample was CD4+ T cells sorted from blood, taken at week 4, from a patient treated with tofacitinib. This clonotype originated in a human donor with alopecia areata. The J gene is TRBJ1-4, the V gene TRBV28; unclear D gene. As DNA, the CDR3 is TGTGCCAGCAGCCCTATAGACACGGACGGTGAAAAACTGTTTTTT. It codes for CASSPIDTDGEKLFF.